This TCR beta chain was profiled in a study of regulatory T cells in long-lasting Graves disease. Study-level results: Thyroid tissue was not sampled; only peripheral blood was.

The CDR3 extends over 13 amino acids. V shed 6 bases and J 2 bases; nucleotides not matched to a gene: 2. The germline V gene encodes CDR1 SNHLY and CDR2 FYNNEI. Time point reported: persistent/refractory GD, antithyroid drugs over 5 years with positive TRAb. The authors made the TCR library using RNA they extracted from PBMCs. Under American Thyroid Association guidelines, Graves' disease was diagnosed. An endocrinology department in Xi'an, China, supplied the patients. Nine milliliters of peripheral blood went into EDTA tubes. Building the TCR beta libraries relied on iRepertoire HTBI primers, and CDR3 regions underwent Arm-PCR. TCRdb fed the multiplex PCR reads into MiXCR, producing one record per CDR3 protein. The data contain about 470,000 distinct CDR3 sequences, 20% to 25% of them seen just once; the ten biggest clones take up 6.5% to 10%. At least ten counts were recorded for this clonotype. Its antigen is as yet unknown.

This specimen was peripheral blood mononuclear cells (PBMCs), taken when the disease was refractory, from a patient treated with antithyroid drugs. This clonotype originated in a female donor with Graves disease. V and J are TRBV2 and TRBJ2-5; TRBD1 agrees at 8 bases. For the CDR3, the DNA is TGTGCCAGCAGCGGACAGGGACAAGAGACCCAGTACTTC. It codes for CASSGQGQETQYF. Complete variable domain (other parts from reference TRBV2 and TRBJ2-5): EPEVTQTPSHQVTQMGQEVILRCVPISNHLYFYWYRQILGQKVEFLVSFYNNEISEKSEIFDDQFSVERPDGSNFTLKIRSTKLEDSAMYFCASSGQGQETQYFGPGTRLLVL.